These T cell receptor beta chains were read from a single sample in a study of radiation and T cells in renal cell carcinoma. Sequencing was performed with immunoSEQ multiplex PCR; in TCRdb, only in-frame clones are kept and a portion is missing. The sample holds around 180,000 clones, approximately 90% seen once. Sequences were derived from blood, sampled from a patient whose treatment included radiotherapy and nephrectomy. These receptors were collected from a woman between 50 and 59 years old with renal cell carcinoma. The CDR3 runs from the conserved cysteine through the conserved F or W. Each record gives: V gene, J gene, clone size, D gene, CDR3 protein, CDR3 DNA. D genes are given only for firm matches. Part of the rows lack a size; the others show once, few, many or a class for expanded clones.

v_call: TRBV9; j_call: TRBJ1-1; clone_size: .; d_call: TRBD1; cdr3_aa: CASSVGHRGAEAFF; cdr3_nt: TGTGCCAGCAGCGTAGGTCACAGGGGGGCTGAAGCTTTCTTT
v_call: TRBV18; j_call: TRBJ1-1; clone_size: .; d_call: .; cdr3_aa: CASSPGKGRSAFF; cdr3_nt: TGTGCCAGCTCACCCGGCAAGGGGCGGTCTGCTTTCTTT
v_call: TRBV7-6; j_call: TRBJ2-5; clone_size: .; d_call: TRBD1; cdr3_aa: CASSSETGGAETQYF; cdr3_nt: TGTGCCAGCAGCTCCGAGACAGGGGGCGCAGAGACCCAGTACTTC
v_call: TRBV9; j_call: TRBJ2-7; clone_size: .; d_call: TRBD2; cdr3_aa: CASSAGTIGYEQYF; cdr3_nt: TGTGCCAGCAGCGCCGGGACTATTGGCTACGAGCAGTACTTC
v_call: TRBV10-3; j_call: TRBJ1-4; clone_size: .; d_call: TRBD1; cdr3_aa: CAIGTGGATNEKLFF; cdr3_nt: TGTGCCATCGGTACAGGGGGCGCAACTAATGAAAAACTGTTTTTT
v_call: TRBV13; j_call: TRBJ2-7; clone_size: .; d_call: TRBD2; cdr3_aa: CASSGRLAHSSYEQYF; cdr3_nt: TGTGCCAGCAGCGGGCGACTAGCGCATAGCTCCTACGAGCAGTACTTC
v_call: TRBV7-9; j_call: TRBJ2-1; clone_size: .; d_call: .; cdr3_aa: CASSTSGTNEQFF; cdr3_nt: TGTGCCAGCAGCACCTCAGGGACTAATGAGCAGTTCTTC
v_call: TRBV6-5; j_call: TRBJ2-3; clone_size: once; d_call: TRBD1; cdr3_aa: CASSDWDRSTQYF; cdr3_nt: TGTGCCAGCAGTGACTGGGACAGGTCAACGCAGTATTTT
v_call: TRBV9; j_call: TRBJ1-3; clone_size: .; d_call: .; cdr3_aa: CASSVESFGNTIYF; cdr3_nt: TGTGCCAGCAGCGTAGAGAGTTTTGGAAACACCATATATTTT
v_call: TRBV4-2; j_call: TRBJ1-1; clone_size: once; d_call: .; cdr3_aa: CASSQSPGANTEAFF; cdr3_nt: TGTGCCAGCAGCCAATCTCCGGGAGCGAACACTGAAGCTTTCTTT
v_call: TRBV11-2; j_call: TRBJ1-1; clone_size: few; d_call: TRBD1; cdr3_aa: CASSVQGARNTEAFF; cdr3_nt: TGTGCCAGCAGCGTACAGGGGGCTCGGAACACTGAAGCTTTCTTT
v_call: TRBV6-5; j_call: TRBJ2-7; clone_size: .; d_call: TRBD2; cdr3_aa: CASSIAGGHSEQYF; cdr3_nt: TGTGCCAGCAGCATAGCGGGGGGTCATAGCGAGCAGTACTTC
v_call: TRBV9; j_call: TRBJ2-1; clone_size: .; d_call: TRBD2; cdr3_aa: CASSVHFEAGGVSYNEQFF; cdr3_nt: TGTGCCAGCAGCGTCCATTTTGAGGCGGGGGGTGTGTCCTACAATGAGCAGTTCTTC
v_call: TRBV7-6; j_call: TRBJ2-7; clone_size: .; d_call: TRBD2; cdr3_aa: CASSLTSGTYEQYF; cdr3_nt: TGTGCCAGCAGCTTGACTAGCGGGACCTACGAGCAGTACTTC
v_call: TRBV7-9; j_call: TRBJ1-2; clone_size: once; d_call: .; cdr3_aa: CASSLRQGNYGYTF; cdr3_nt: TGTGCCAGCAGCTTACGGCAGGGCAACTATGGCTACACCTTC
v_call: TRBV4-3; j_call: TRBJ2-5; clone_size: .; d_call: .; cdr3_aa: CASSQQGGQETQYF; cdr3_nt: TGCGCCAGCAGCCAGCAGGGTGGCCAAGAGACCCAGTACTTC
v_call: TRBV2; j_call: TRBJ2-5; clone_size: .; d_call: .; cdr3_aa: CASNLLWGRETQYF; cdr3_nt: TGTGCCAGCAACCTTCTCTGGGGGCGAGAGACCCAGTACTTC
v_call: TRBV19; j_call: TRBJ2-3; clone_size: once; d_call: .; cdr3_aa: CASRTSGDTQYF; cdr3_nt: TGTGCCAGTAGGACGTCGGGAGATACGCAGTATTTT
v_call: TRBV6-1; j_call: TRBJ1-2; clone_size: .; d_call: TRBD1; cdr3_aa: CASSPRTGPIYGYTF; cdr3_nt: TGTGCCAGCAGTCCCCGGACAGGGCCGATCTATGGCTACACCTTC
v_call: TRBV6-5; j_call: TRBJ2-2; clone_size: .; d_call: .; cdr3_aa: CASSYSWVTGELFF; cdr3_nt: TGTGCCAGCAGTTACAGTTGGGTCACCGGGGAGCTGTTTTTT
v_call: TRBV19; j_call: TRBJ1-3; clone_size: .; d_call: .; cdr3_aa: CASSPRDSGSGNTIYF; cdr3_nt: TGTGCCAGTAGCCCGAGGGATTCAGGGTCTGGAAACACCATATATTTT
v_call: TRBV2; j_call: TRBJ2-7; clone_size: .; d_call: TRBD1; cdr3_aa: CASSERTGEVAEQYF; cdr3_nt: TGTGCCAGCAGTGAAAGGACAGGGGAAGTAGCCGAGCAGTACTTC
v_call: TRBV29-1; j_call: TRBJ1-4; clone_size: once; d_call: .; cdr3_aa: CSVQNNNEKLFF; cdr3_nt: TGCAGCGTTCAGAATAATAATGAAAAACTGTTTTTT
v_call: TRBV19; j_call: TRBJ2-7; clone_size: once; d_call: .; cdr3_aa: CASSIGGRFPYEQYF; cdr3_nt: TGTGCCAGTAGTATAGGGGGACGGTTCCCCTACGAGCAGTACTTC
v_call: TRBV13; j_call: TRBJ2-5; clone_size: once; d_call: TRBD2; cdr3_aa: CASSLGETGGQEETQYF; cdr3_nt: TGTGCCAGCAGCTTAGGCGAGACGGGGGGGCAAGAAGAGACCCAGTACTTC